This T cell receptor beta chain was captured in a study of molecular identifiers for immune sequencing clone quantification. Study-level findings and limits: Identical TCR molecules sharing a barcode could underestimate highly expanded clone sizes. In naive cells, clones above 20 RNA copies held under 1% of molecules, whereas in effector cells they held over 98%.

Naive CD8 T cells, phenotype CD8+CD4-CCR7+CD45RA+, were sorted. Previously described methods and listed TCR primers produced bulk TCR libraries. TCRdb ran MiXCR on the PCR reads and lists one entry per CDR3 protein. This repertoire shows about 510,000 distinct CDR3 sequences, over 20% found once; its top ten account for 0.65% to 0.95%. This clonotype has just a few counts. Its antigen is currently unknown. The CDR3 runs to 14 residues. The germline V gene has CDR1 MGHRA and CDR2 YSYEKL. Trimming removed 1 base at V and 0 bases at J, with 7 bases between. The sequenced sample was naive CD8+ T cells from blood, with Jurkat cell RNA spiked in. Subset meaning: FACS-sorted CD8+CD4-CCR7+CD45RA+ naive T cells. The chain is built from TRBV4-1 and TRBJ2-7; D is ambiguous. The sequence derives from a human donor in good health. Some libraries in this study had Jurkat cell RNA spiked in. DNA of the CDR3: TGCGCCAGCAGCCAAGTGCAGAGCTCCTACGAGCAGTACTTC. Protein product: CASSQVQSSYEQYF.